This is a list of T cell receptor beta chains from one sample in a study of identical twins. Each CDR3 protein is one row after TCRdb ran MiXCR on the 5' RACE reads. The table shows fewer than 350,000 distinct CDR3 sequences, with about 8.3% occurring only once. This sample was shared with a second study, whose subject was yellow fever vaccine responses in identical twins.

Sequencing was carried out using memory (CD45RO+) T cells sorted from blood. The receptors derive from a young woman in good health. Each CDR3 is given with its conserved first and last residue. Each record gives: clone size, D gene, V gene, J gene, CDR3 protein, CDR3 DNA. A D gene is named only where the DNA matches it firmly. Clone size is given for some rows only: seen once, a few or many times, or a class if the clone is expanded.

>many|TRBD1|TRBV5-1|TRBJ2-3
CASSSRTGGTDTQYF
TGCGCCAGCAGCTCACGGACAGGGGGCACCGATACGCAGTATTTT
>-|-|TRBV20-1|TRBJ1-6
CSAEGVLSPLHF
TGCAGTGCTGAGGGGGTTCTTTCACCCCTCCACTTT
>-|TRBD2|TRBV6-4|TRBJ2-1
CASSDGEGRYNEQFF
TGTGCCAGCAGTGACGGGGAGGGGCGATACAATGAGCAGTTCTTC
>-|-|TRBV20-1|TRBJ2-5
CSARPWGEQETQYF
TGCAGTGCCAGGCCCTGGGGGGAGCAAGAGACCCAGTACTTC
>many|TRBD2|TRBV18|TRBJ2-7
CASSPPELAGAYEQYF
TGTGCCAGCTCACCGCCCGAACTAGCGGGTGCCTACGAGCAGTACTTC
>-|TRBD1|TRBV6-2/TRBV6-3|TRBJ1-4
CASRQGGSAEKLFF
TGTGCCAGCAGACAGGGGGGCTCAGCAGAAAAACTGTTTTTT
>many|-|TRBV14|TRBJ2-2
CASSPRPDPRAGELFF
TGTGCCAGCAGCCCCAGACCCGACCCCAGAGCCGGGGAGCTGTTTTTT
>-|TRBD2|TRBV6-2/TRBV6-3|TRBJ2-1
CASSYLSGGPNEQFF
TGTGCCAGCAGCTACCTTAGCGGGGGACCCAATGAGCAGTTCTTC
>many|TRBD1|TRBV20-1|TRBJ1-2
CSAGQGVYGYTF
TGCAGTGCAGGACAGGGGGTCTATGGCTACACCTTC
>few|TRBD1|TRBV6-1|TRBJ1-4
CASSDGQGPEKLFF
TGTGCCAGCAGTGACGGACAGGGACCTGAAAAACTGTTTTTT
>-|TRBD2|TRBV15|TRBJ2-3
CATSRDLGGGTDTQYF
TGTGCCACCAGCAGAGATCTGGGGGGGGGTACAGATACGCAGTATTTT
>-|-|TRBV18|TRBJ2-3
CASSPPGGTADTQYF
TGTGCCAGCTCACCACCAGGCGGAACGGCAGATACGCAGTATTTT
>many|-|TRBV14|TRBJ1-1
CASSQVEGRNTEAFF
TGTGCCAGCAGCCAAGTTGAAGGGAGGAACACTGAAGCTTTCTTT
>-|-|TRBV7-9|TRBJ2-7
CASTLTGTPYEQYF
TGTGCCAGCACCTTAACCGGGACACCTTACGAGCAGTACTTC
>few|TRBD1|TRBV14|TRBJ2-1
CASSQTRQGIGMFEQFF
TGTGCCAGCAGCCAAACCCGACAGGGGATAGGAATGTTTGAGCAGTTCTTC
>many|-|TRBV10-3|TRBJ1-1
CAISGQTNTEAFF
TGTGCCATCAGTGGTCAGACGAACACTGAAGCTTTCTTT
>medium-sized|-|TRBV28|TRBJ1-1
CASSVPRSTMNTEAFF
TGTGCCAGCAGTGTTCCCAGATCAACAATGAACACTGAAGCTTTCTTT
>many|-|TRBV11-2|TRBJ2-3
CASSLGGALYDTQYF
TGTGCCAGCAGCTTAGGAGGTGCCCTTTACGATACGCAGTATTTT
>-|-|TRBV19|TRBJ2-7
CASSIDYRRDLGEQYF
TGTGCCAGTAGTATAGATTATCGACGGGACCTCGGCGAGCAGTACTTC
>-|-|TRBV6-1|TRBJ2-2
CASTPLGGGGTGELFF
TGTGCCAGCACACCCTTAGGGGGAGGTGGCACCGGGGAGCTGTTTTTT
>few|TRBD2|TRBV10-2|TRBJ2-1
CASSGETSGRRGGRVSYNEQFF
TGCGCCAGCAGTGGTGAGACTAGCGGGAGAAGGGGTGGAAGAGTCTCCTACAATGAGCAGTTCTTC
>-|TRBD2|TRBV6-1|TRBJ2-1
CASSRAGEANEQFF
TGTGCCAGCAGTAGAGCGGGAGAGGCTAATGAGCAGTTCTTC